This TCR beta chain was sequenced in a study of cytomegalovirus exposure and HLA in healthy donors. Study findings and constraints: Cytomegalovirus status was reportedly diagnosed by the classifier with high specificity and sensitivity. CMV antigen specificity of a few CMV-associated chains was confirmed in vitro. 164 TCR beta chains were listed as cytomegalovirus-associated.

As to this clone: Its specificity is unknown. Additional DNA sequences in this sample encode the identical CDR3.

This CDR3 region has 12 residues. CDR1 and CDR2 from the germline V gene are GTSNPN and SVGIG (reference sequence). V lost 4 bases to trimming and J lost 4 bases, with 9 bases between them. Measured with immunoSEQ multiplex PCR; TCRdb has only the in-frame clones, and not every one. The table shows about 160,000 clones, with around nine tenths occurring only once. Donors were drawn from the approximately 120-subject validation cohort, separate from the approximately 680-subject first cohort. V usage is TRBV30 and J usage is TRBJ2-3; possible D gene TRBD1, 5 bases. The specimen was PBMCs. The clonotype comes from a woman aged 18-35 years in good health and CMV-seropositive. The CDR3 nucleotides read TGTGCCTGGACAGGGATCTCAGATACGCAGTATTTT. Translating it yields CAWTGISDTQYF.